Listed here is a single TCR beta chain. Its specificity is not known. The sample is drawn from a study of cytomegalovirus exposure and HLA in healthy donors. For the study at large: When 398 donors were genotyped, approximately 81% of them were found to fall in the Caucasian-associated ancestry cluster.

Overall study findings and caveats: Researchers reported from a later analysis that most CMV-associated TCR beta chains appeared HLA-restricted. TCR beta chains associated with HLA were, in a later analysis, more clonally expanded than equally common others.

The PCR employed 60 Vbeta primers together with 13 Jbeta primers. This table comes from immunoSEQ multiplex PCR, and its TCRdb copy is limited to in-frame clones, with some not included. Among 100,000 or so clones listed, roughly 82% were seen once. Germline-derived CDR1 and CDR2 are MNHEY and SVGAGI. Trimming cost V 5 bases and J 2 bases, with 15 bases left between them. The CDR3 spans 15 residues. Sequences were obtained from PBMCs. The rearrangement joins TRBV6-5 to TRBJ1-1, with unresolved D. This TCR was recovered from a woman under 30 in good health and CMV-seronegative. The CDR3 nucleotides read TGTGCCAGCAGTACCGGGAGCACCGGAAACACTGAAGCTTTCTTT. It codes for CASSTGSTGNTEAFF.